The clone carrying this T cell receptor beta chain appeared many times. These data originate in a study of human T cells and chemical hapten exposure. Specified time point: pre-sensitization, week 0. As for treatment: therapeutic diphenylcyclopropenone sensitization with weekly scalp DPC. CDR1 and CDR2 (germline): LNHDA, SQIVND (reference sequence). Trimming took off 10 bases at V and 8 bases at J, with 17 bases between the two ends. The CDR3 length is 13 residues. TCRdb itself ran the RACE reads through MiXCR, one entry per CDR3 protein. The sample gives 300,000 to 400,000 distinct CDR3 sequences, 4.5% to 5.5% of which show up once; just over 2.5% is in the top ten.

The source is a woman in her forties or fifties with alopecia areata. Some clones in this sample may be carry-over from other donors' samples. The sequences come from whole blood, collected in connection with sensitization to the hapten diphenylcyclopropenone (DPC). The chain recombines TRBV19 with TRBJ1-4; a possible D gene is TRBD1 (6 bases). CDR3 sequence: CATESGGQEKLFF. The CDR3 DNA reads TGTGCCACCGAATCCGGGGGGCAAGAAAAACTGTTTTTT. The full variable domain, with the rest looked up from reference TRBV19 and TRBJ1-4, is DGGITQSPKYLFRKEGQNVTLSCEQNLNHDAMYWYRQDPGQGLRLIYYSQIVNDFQKGDIAEGYSVSREKKESFPLTVTSAQKNPTAFYLCATESGGQEKLFFGSGTQLSVL.